The present TCR beta chain was sequenced within a study of CD8 T cells in ankylosing spondylitis. Study-level findings and limits: A number of the motif variants had already been described in reactive arthritis synovial fluid and blood. Relatively scarce in peripheral blood, disease-linked clones were CD8+.

In its sample, this clonotype was seen many times. The antigen remains unidentified. TCRdb reprocessed the 5' RACE reads with MiXCR, giving one entry per CDR3 protein. The profile shows a few hundred thousand distinct CDR3 sequences, approximately 11% of them singletons. This receptor was obtained from a male donor with ankylosing spondylitis or in good health (not recorded which). Sequencing input: blood, either unsorted or a sorted T cell fraction (not recorded which).

CDR3 coding DNA: TGCGCCAGCAGCTTGAACAGACCCGGAGATACGCAGTATTTT. This codes for CASSLNRPGDTQYF. The chain carries TRBV5-1 and TRBJ2-3, with D hard to call. Germline-derived CDR1 and CDR2 are SGHRS and YFSETQ. The CDR3 totals 14 residues. V was shortened by 1 base and J by 5 bases, with 11 bases between the two germline ends. Together with reference TRBV5-1 and TRBJ2-3, the CDR3 gives the full variable domain: KAGVTQTPRYLIKTRGQQVTLSCSPISGHRSVSWYQQTPGQGLQFLFEYFSETQRNKGNFPGRFSGRQFSNSRSEMNVSTLELGDSALYLCASSLNRPGDTQYFGPGTRLTVL.